The 22 T cell receptor beta chains below were found in one sample sequenced in a study of T cell responses to AZD1222 COVID-19 vaccine. Assay: immunoSEQ multiplex PCR; the TCRdb copy retains only in-frame clones and omits some. The sample lists about 120,000 clones, 87% occurring once. The source material was peripheral blood, sampled on day 0 of AZD1222 vaccination. The receptors were gathered from an adult in good health.

The genes are TRBV3-1 (or the pseudogene TRBV3-2) and TRBJ2-1; 8 nucleotides match TRBD2. Germline V CDR1 and CDR2: LGHDT, YNNKEL (reference sequence). The CDR3 is made up of 19 amino acids. V was pared by 4 bases and J by 5 bases, with 19 bases of the junction left unmatched. The CDR3 region has the DNA TGTGCCAGCAGCCCATTCCTTCCCGGGACTAGGGGCGGCGACAATGAGCAGTTCTTC. As protein: CASSPFLPGTRGGDNEQFF.

The chain joins TRBV6-6 to TRBJ2-2; D is ambiguous. Trimming took 6 bases from V and 5 from J, leaving 10 bases between them. CDR3 size: 13 residues. Germline CDR1 MNHNY, CDR2 SVGAGI (reference sequence). The DNA of the CDR3 is TGTGCCAGCAGGCCGTTTCCGACCGGGGAGCTGTTTTTT. It is translated as CASRPFPTGELFF.

This chain connects TRBV28 to TRBJ1-1; 8 bases map to TRBD1. V lost 8 bases and J lost 6; bases outside the gene matches: 8. There are 13 residues in the CDR3. CDR1 is MDHEN and CDR2 is SYDVKM in the germline V gene. CDR3 DNA: TGTGCCAGCTCTGGGGACAGGAGGCCTGAAGCTTTCTTT. Translating gives CASSGDRRPEAFF. The entire variable domain, with the rest obtained from reference TRBV28 and TRBJ1-1, is as follows: DVKVTQSSRYLVKRTGEKVFLECVQDMDHENMFWYRQDPGLGLRLIYFSYDVKMKEKGDIPEGYSVSREKKERFSLILESASTNQTSMYLCASSGDRRPEAFFGQGTRLTVV.

The rearrangement links TRBV4-2 to TRBJ1-6; unclear D gene. The germline gives CDR1 LGHNA, CDR2 YNFKEQ. This CDR3 spans 13 amino acids. V was clipped by 1 base and J by 10 bases, with 8 bases between them. The CDR3 DNA reads as TGTGCCAGCAGCCAAGGTTTGGAATCACCCCTCCACTTT. It is translated as CASSQGLESPLHF.

The rearrangement links TRBV11-1 to TRBJ2-5; TRBD1 agrees at 7 bases. Germline-derived CDR1 and CDR2 are SGHAT and FQDESV (reference sequence). The CDR3 covers 16 residues. V shed 5 bases, J shed 4 bases, and the junction held 13 bases outside the gene matches. In DNA, the CDR3 is TGTGCCAGCAGCCAGAGAGGGGGCGCCCCGGGAGAGACCCAGTACTTC. Protein: CASSQRGGAPGETQYF.

V and J are TRBV12-3 or TRBV12-4 and TRBJ1-4; no firm D call. The V end lost 2 bases, the J end lost 4 bases, and 5 bases lay between the germline ends. The CDR3 length is 13 residues. CDR3 bases: TGTGCCAGCAGTTTAAAGGGTAATGAAAAACTGTTTTTT. Translating gives CASSLKGNEKLFF.

The chain has TRBV27 and TRBJ2-5; a possible D gene is TRBD2 (6 bases). The CDR3 is made up of 13 amino acids. V was cut by 4 bases and J by 5 bases, with 11 bases left in between. The germline gives CDR1 MNHEY, CDR2 SMNVEV (reference sequence). The CDR3: CASSWGVQETQYF. In nucleotides, the CDR3 is TGTGCCAGCAGTTGGGGGGTCCAGGAGACCCAGTACTTC.

V and J are TRBV3-1 (or the pseudogene TRBV3-2) and TRBJ1-1; D unresolved. Trimming took 0 bases from V and 11 from J, leaving 16 bases between them. The germline V gene encodes CDR1 LGHDT and CDR2 YNNKEL (reference sequence). The CDR3 runs 14 residues. In DNA, the CDR3 is TGTGCCAGCAGCCAAGAATTCGCGAGTGAGGAGGCTTTCTTT. It yields the protein CASSQEFASEEAFF.

The CDR3, as DNA: TGTGCCAGCAGCCAAGATATGGCGCCGGGAGGGGAGCTGTTTTTT. It encodes CASSQDMAPGGELFF. The rearrangement links TRBV3-1 (or the pseudogene TRBV3-2) to TRBJ2-2, with D perhaps matching TRBD2 (5 bases). From germline, CDR1 is LGHDT and CDR2 YNNKEL (reference sequence). V was cut by 0 bases and J by 8 bases, with 13 bases left in between. CDR3 size: 15 residues.

In this sample, this clone turned up once. The chain uses TRBV12-3 or TRBV12-4 and TRBJ2-3; no firm D call. This CDR3 is built from 13 residues. Trimming took off 1 base at V and 8 bases at J, with 10 bases between the two ends. In DNA, the CDR3 is TGTGCCAGCAGTTTAGATCTAGATGGTACGCAGTATTTT. Translating gives CASSLDLDGTQYF.

As to this clone: Other DNA sequences in the sample encode the same CDR3. The chain joins TRBV9 to TRBJ1-3; D remains ambiguous. The V gene lost 1 base and the J gene lost 4 bases, with 12 bases spanning the gap. Looked up from germline, CDR1 is SGDLS and CDR2 is YYNGEE. The CDR3 covers 15 residues. CDR3 sequence reads: CASSVTGSSGNTIYF. Written as DNA, the CDR3 is TGTGCCAGCAGCGTAACTGGGAGCTCCGGAAACACCATATATTTT.

The chain uses TRBV6-5 and TRBJ1-2; weak D call: TRBD1 (6 bases). The CDR3 length is 13 residues. Trimming stripped 10 bases from V and 2 bases from J, with 14 bases between. Germline V gene lookup returns CDR1 MNHEY and CDR2 SVGAGI. The CDR3 DNA reads as TGTGCCATCCACAGGGTTTGGAACTATGGCTACACCTTC. Amino acids: CAIHRVWNYGYTF.

The V call is TRBV28, the J call TRBJ2-7; no clear D gene. V was cut by 6 bases and J by 0 bases, with 12 bases left in between. CDR1 and CDR2 (germline): MDHEN, SYDVKM. The CDR3 covers 14 residues. Written as DNA, the CDR3 is TGTGCCAGCAGGCCCTCGAGGTCCTCCTACGAGCAGTACTTC. Protein sequence: CASRPSRSSYEQYF.

The chain combines TRBV18 with TRBJ2-6; 7 nucleotides align to TRBD1. This CDR3 contains 15 residues. Germline assignment: CDR1 KGHSH and CDR2 LQKENI. V lost 6 bases and J lost 2; bases outside the gene matches: 4. The CDR3 DNA sequence: TGTGCCAGCTCGGATACAGGGGCTGGGGCCAACGTCCTGACTTTC. It translates to CASSDTGAGANVLTF.

The V gene is TRBV7-2, the J gene TRBJ1-2, with TRBD1 as a possible D gene (6 bases). This CDR3 comprises 16 residues. Germline values: CDR1 SGHTA, CDR2 FQGNSA. With 5 bases removed from V and 4 bases from J, the gap between germline ends came to 20 bases. As DNA, the CDR3 is TGTGCCAGCAGCCAGGGGACGGCCCCGGTTGGCTATGGCTACACCTTC. This codes for CASSQGTAPVGYGYTF. The full variable domain, with the rest looked up from reference TRBV7-2 and TRBJ1-2, is GAGVSQSPSNKVTEKGKDVELRCDPISGHTALYWYRQSLGQGLEFLIYFQGNSAPDKSGLPSDRFSAERTGGSVSTLTIQRTQQEDSAVYLCASSQGTAPVGYGYTFGSGTRLTVV.

The chain joins TRBV5-1 to TRBJ2-3; a weak D match, TRBD2 (5 bases). Germline loops: CDR1 SGHRS, CDR2 YFSETQ. The CDR3 contains 16 residues. V lost 4 bases and J lost 0, with 15 bases in between. CDR3 sequence (DNA): TGCGCCAGCAGCACCCGGACTTCGCCGAGCACAGATACGCAGTATTTT. Translation gives CASSTRTSPSTDTQYF. Based on the CDR3 plus reference TRBV5-1 and TRBJ2-3, the full variable domain is KAGVTQTPRYLIKTRGQQVTLSCSPISGHRSVSWYQQTPGQGLQFLFEYFSETQRNKGNFPGRFSGRQFSNSRSEMNVSTLELGDSALYLCASSTRTSPSTDTQYFGPGTRLTVL.

This sequence joins TRBV28 and TRBJ2-7; D gene uncertain. Germline V gene sequence: CDR1 MDHEN, CDR2 SYDVKM. Between the trimmed V and J ends, which lost 4 bases and 3 bases, there was a span of 7 bases. The CDR3 spans 12 residues. The CDR3 spells CASSSLFYEQYF. The DNA of the CDR3 is TGTGCCAGCAGTTCATTGTTCTACGAGCAGTACTTC.

The V call is TRBV24-1, the J call TRBJ2-7; 8 nucleotides align to TRBD1. Germline V lookup: CDR1 KGHDR, CDR2 SFDVKD. V was clipped by 6 bases and J by 6 bases; unmatched bases: 9. The CDR3 sequence is 14 residues long. Written as DNA, the CDR3 is TGTGCCACCAGTCCCGCAGGGGGCCGAGGCGAGCAGTACTTC. Its translation is CATSPAGGRGEQYF.

The chain has TRBV9 and TRBJ2-7, with 9 bases identical to TRBD1. Germline V lookup: CDR1 SGDLS, CDR2 YYNGEE. V lost 0 bases, J lost 1 base, and 5 bases stayed unmatched. The CDR3 loop spans 16 amino acids. The CDR3 loop is CASSVGQGVDSYEQYF. The CDR3 region has the DNA TGTGCCAGCAGCGTAGGACAGGGGGTCGATTCCTACGAGCAGTACTTC.

J is TRBJ2-7 and V is TRBV7-9; the match to TRBD2 covers 8 bases. CDR3 length: 18 residues. Germline lookup yields CDR1 SEHNR and CDR2 FQNEAQ (reference sequence). V lost 3 bases, J lost 0 bases, and 13 bases stayed unmatched. The CDR3 is CASSFPKKTSAYSYEQYF. CDR3 sequence (DNA): TGTGCCAGCAGCTTCCCGAAGAAGACTAGCGCTTACTCCTACGAGCAGTACTTC.

In DNA form, the CDR3 reads TGTGCCAGCAGTTGGCAGAACTCTGGGGCCAACGTCCTGACTTTC. Translated, it gives CASSWQNSGANVLTF. This chain uses TRBV6-2 or TRBV6-3 with TRBJ2-6; the D is unclear. This CDR3 is 15 amino acids long. Per the germline V gene, CDR1 is MNHEY and CDR2 is SVGEGT. Trimming removed 4 bases at V and 0 bases at J, with 7 bases between.

The rearrangement links TRBV5-4 to TRBJ1-2; D gene ambiguous. With 0 bases removed from V and 6 bases from J, the gap between germline ends came to 9 bases. CDR1 is SGHNT and CDR2 is YYREEE in the germline V gene (reference sequence). The CDR3 totals 13 residues. The CDR3: CASSLVGIDGYTF. CDR3 sequence (DNA): TGTGCCAGCAGCTTGGTCGGTATCGATGGCTACACCTTC.